This T cell receptor (beta chain) was retrieved from a study of response to subunit inactivated influenza vaccine. Study results and limitations: After each seasonal influenza vaccination, few new T cells are recruited, the authors suggested.

This clonotype was recorded a few times. Antigen specificity is unknown. One entry per CDR3 protein, called by TCRdb with MiXCR from the RT-PCR reads. The sample lists some 640,000 distinct CDR3 sequences, approximately 15% occurring once. The source material was PBMCs from blood, sampled 14 to 15 days before vaccination. This TCR came from a man aged 50 or older who received an inactivated influenza vaccine.

The CDR3 is CASSVQGSSYEQYF. CDR3 coding DNA: TGTGCCAGCAGTGTCCAAGGGAGCTCCTACGAGCAGTACTTC. The chain has TRBV2 and TRBJ2-7, with D perhaps TRBD2 (5 bases). Per the germline V gene, CDR1 is SNHLY and CDR2 is FYNNEI. The CDR3 contains 14 residues. V was shortened by 4 bases and J by 0 bases, with 10 bases between the two germline ends.